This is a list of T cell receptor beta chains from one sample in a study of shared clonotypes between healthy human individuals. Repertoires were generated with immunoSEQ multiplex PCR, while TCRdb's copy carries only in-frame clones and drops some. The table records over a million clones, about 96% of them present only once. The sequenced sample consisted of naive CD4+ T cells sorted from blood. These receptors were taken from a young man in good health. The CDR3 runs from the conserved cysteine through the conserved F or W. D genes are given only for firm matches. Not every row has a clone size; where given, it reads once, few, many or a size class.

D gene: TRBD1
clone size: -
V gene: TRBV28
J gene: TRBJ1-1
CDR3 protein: CASSLLPDDRAAFF
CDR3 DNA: TGTGCCAGCAGTTTACTACCTGACGACAGGGCGGCTTTCTTT

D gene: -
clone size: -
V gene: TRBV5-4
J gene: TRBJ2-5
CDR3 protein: CASSFGGGPGETQYF
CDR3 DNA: TGTGCCAGCAGCTTTGGGGGGGGCCCCGGGGAGACCCAGTACTTC

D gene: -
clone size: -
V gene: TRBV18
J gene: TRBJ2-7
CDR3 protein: CASSPATGEQYF
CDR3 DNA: TGTGCCAGCTCACCAGCCACGGGAGAGCAGTACTTC

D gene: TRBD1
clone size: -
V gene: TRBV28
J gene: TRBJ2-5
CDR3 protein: CASSRDRGYQETQYF
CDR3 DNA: TGTGCCAGCAGTCGCGACAGGGGTTATCAAGAGACCCAGTACTTC

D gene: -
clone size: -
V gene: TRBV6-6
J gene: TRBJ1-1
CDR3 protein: CASSSPRALMNTEAFF
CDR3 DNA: TGTGCCAGCAGTTCCCCGAGGGCTCTTATGAACACTGAAGCTTTCTTT

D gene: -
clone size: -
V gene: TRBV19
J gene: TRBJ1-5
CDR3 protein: CASSAPRGSGNQPQHF
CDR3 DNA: TGTGCCAGTAGCGCCCCTAGGGGGTCCGGCAATCAGCCCCAGCATTTT

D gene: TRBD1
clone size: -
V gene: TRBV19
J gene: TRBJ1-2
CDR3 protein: CASSPGTEYGYTF
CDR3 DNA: TGTGCCAGTAGTCCGGGGACAGAGTATGGCTACACCTTC

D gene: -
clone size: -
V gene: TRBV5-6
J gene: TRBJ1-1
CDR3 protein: CASSSYRPVNAEAFF
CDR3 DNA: TGTGCCAGCAGCTCTTATCGTCCGGTCAACGCTGAAGCTTTCTTT

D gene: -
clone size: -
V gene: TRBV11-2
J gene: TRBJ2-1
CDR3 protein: CASRAASYNEQFF
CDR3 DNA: TGTGCCAGCAGGGCGGCCTCCTACAATGAGCAGTTCTTC

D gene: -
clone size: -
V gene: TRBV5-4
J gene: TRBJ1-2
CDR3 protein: CASSSGDRRDGYTF
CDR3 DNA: TGTGCCAGCAGCTCCGGGGACCGCCGGGATGGCTACACCTTC

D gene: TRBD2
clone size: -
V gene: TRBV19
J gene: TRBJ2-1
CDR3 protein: CASSIGSGNPQFF
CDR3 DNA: TGTGCCAGTAGTATAGGTAGCGGGAATCCTCAGTTCTTC

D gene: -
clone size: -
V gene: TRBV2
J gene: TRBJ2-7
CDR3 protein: CASTRDPVPEQYF
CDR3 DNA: TGTGCCAGCACAAGGGACCCCGTCCCAGAGCAGTACTTC

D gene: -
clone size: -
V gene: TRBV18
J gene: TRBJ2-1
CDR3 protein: CASSRSRRQGNHEQFF
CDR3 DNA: TGTGCCAGCTCACGTTCCCGTCGTCAGGGTAACCATGAGCAGTTCTTC

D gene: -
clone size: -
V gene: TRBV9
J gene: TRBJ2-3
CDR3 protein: CASSVSGTQYF
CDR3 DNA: TGTGCCAGCAGCGTGAGCGGGACGCAGTATTTT

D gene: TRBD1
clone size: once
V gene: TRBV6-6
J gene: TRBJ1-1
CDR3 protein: CASSLIQGVGEAFF
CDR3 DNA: TGTGCCAGCAGTTTAATACAGGGGGTTGGTGAAGCTTTCTTT

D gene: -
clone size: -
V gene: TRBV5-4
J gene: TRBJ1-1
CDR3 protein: CASSLAPGGETEAFF
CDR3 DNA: TGTGCCAGCAGCTTGGCCCCGGGAGGAGAGACTGAAGCTTTCTTT

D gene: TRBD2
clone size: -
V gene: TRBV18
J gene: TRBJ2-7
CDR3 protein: CASSPGLAGVAYEQYF
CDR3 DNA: TGTGCCAGCTCACCGGGACTAGCGGGGGTCGCCTACGAGCAGTACTTC